These T cell receptor beta chains were read from a single sample in a study of tumor-infiltrating lymphocytes in localized non-small cell lung cancer. Profiling relied on immunoSEQ multiplex PCR, and the TCRdb table lists in-frame clones only, not all of them. In the table there are 21,000 or so clones, over 60% of which are singletons. Sequencing was carried out using lung tumor tissue. The receptors stem from a human donor with non-small cell lung cancer. The conserved cysteine and the conserved F or W are not part of the CDR3 here. Fields, in order: J gene, V gene, CDR3 protein.

>TRBJ2-7|TRBV5-1
ASSLTAGSSYEQY
>TRBJ1-2|TRBV29-1
SVYLRRNYGYT
>TRBJ2-4|TRBV6-6
ASSPGAGNIQY
>TRBJ1-6|TRBV7-9
ASSSPWGTGDNSPLH
>TRBJ2-6|TRBV5-5
ASRQGEVSGANVLT
>TRBJ1-1|TRBV7-2
ASSSGQGTTEAF
>TRBJ2-5|TRBV5-5
ASSPDLAGTQY
>TRBJ1-5|TRBV18
ASSPGQNQPQH
>TRBJ1-5|TRBV19
ASRIRQGTNQPQH
>TRBJ2-7|TRBV5-1
ASSWAGQFYEQY
>TRBJ2-5|TRBV2
ASRAGTRVEETQY
>TRBJ1-2|TRBV5-1
ASSLEENRGRGYGYT
>TRBJ2-7|TRBV6-5
ASRDRVGEQY
>TRBJ1-5|TRBV6-1
ASSERQAQPQH
>TRBJ2-2|TRBV7-8
ASSRGSNTGELF
>TRBJ2-2|TRBV9
ASRRDTGELF
>TRBJ2-7|TRBV27
ASSSLPGYEQY